These T cell receptor beta chains were read from a single sample in a study of T-cell memory formation after mild COVID-19. TCRdb called the 5' RACE reads again in MiXCR, with one record for every CDR3 protein. The sample has about 200,000 distinct CDR3 sequences; about 9.2% are singletons. Sequencing was carried out using PBMCs or a T cell subset sorted from them (not recorded which). Receptor source: a man aged 18 to 30 who had mild COVID-19 (a few samples of this study predate the infection). Cell type and time point are not known. Each CDR3 is given with its conserved first and last residue. The order of the fields is V gene, clone size, J gene, CDR3 length, D gene, CDR3 DNA, CDR3 protein. The D gene is left open where the match is weak. A row's size may be missing; if present it is once, few, many or a size class.

TRBV5-1	few	TRBJ1-1	14	NA	TGCGCCAGCAGTAAGCTGGTCCTGAACACTGAAGCTTTCTTT	CASSKLVLNTEAFF
TRBV7-2	NA	TRBJ2-3	13	NA	TGTGCCAGCAGCTACTCCAGCACAGATACGCAGTATTTT	CASSYSSTDTQYF
TRBV24-1	few	TRBJ2-5	15	TRBD1	TGTGCCACCAGTCGTCATGGACAGGGTGAGGAGACCCAGTACTTC	CATSRHGQGEETQYF
TRBV5-4	NA	TRBJ1-1	13	TRBD1	TGTGCCAGCAGCTTTGACAGGGCTCCTGAAGCTTTCTTT	CASSFDRAPEAFF
TRBV29-1	many	TRBJ2-1	13	NA	TGCAGCGTTGATCCGGTGGGCTACAATGAGCAGTTCTTC	CSVDPVGYNEQFF
TRBV15	NA	TRBJ2-2	13	NA	TGTGCCACCAGCGTAGGGTCCACCGGGGAGCTGTTTTTT	CATSVGSTGELFF
TRBV11-2	many	TRBJ2-7	13	NA	TGTGCCAGCAGCTTAGATCTCGTCTACGAGCAGTACTTC	CASSLDLVYEQYF
TRBV6-4	few	TRBJ1-5	11	NA	TGTGCCAGCAAATTTAATCAGCCCCAGCATTTT	CASKFNQPQHF
TRBV9	few	TRBJ1-1	15	NA	TGTGCCAGCAGCGTAGTCGCGAAGCCGAACACTGAAGCTTTCTTT	CASSVVAKPNTEAFF
TRBV18	NA	TRBJ1-2	14	NA	TGTGCCAGCTCAAATCAGGGTGACAACTATGGCTACACCTTC	CASSNQGDNYGYTF
TRBV7-2	NA	TRBJ1-5	16	TRBD1	TGTGCCAGCAGCTTAGGTCCATCAGGGGGCTGGCAGCCCCAGCATTTT	CASSLGPSGGWQPQHF
TRBV6-2/TRBV6-3	few	TRBJ2-5	14	NA	TGTGCCAGCAGTTACTCGGCTAGCCGAGAGACCCAGTACTTC	CASSYSASRETQYF
TRBV7-2	few	TRBJ1-2	12	NA	TGTGCCAGCAGCTTACTTAGGGATGGCTACACCTTC	CASSLLRDGYTF
TRBV6-1	few	TRBJ1-1	12	NA	TGTGCCAGCAGGAGGATTGGAAGAGAAGCTTTCTTT	CASRRIGREAFF
TRBV10-3	many	TRBJ2-3	15	NA	TGTGCCATCAGTGAGTCACGCGGGGGCACAGATACGCAGTATTTT	CAISESRGGTDTQYF
TRBV20-1	few	TRBJ1-5	14	NA	TGCAGTGCCCCACCCGGGACAACCAATCAGCCCCAGCATTTT	CSAPPGTTNQPQHF
TRBV12-3/TRBV12-4	many	TRBJ2-3	13	NA	TGTGCCAGCAGCAGGGGAGGCCAGGATACGCAGTATTTT	CASSRGGQDTQYF
TRBV5-1	many	TRBJ1-6	14	TRBD1	TGCGCCAGCAGTCGGGACAGCAATAATTCACCCCTCCACTTT	CASSRDSNNSPLHF
TRBV7-3	few	TRBJ2-1	14	NA	TGTGCCAGCAGCTTAATCGCCAGGGAAAATGAGCAGTTCTTC	CASSLIARENEQFF
TRBV5-1	many	TRBJ2-7	12	NA	TGCGCCAGCAGCCAGACCGGGTCCGAGCAGTACTTC	CASSQTGSEQYF
TRBV7-9	many	TRBJ2-3	13	NA	TGTGCCAGCAGCCCCGCCCCTGGCTATACGCAGTATTTT	CASSPAPGYTQYF
TRBV20-1	NA	TRBJ1-2	15	NA	TGCAGTGCTAGAGGGGGGGGAGCCTCTAACTATGGCTACACCTTC	CSARGGGASNYGYTF
TRBV7-2	many	TRBJ2-3	14	NA	TGTGCCAGCAGCTTCCGGGTTAGCACAGATACGCAGTATTTT	CASSFRVSTDTQYF
TRBV4-2	few	TRBJ2-5	16	TRBD1	TGTGCCAGCAGCGGGGCACAGGGACAGGGAGGAGAGACCCAGTACTTC	CASSGAQGQGGETQYF
TRBV5-1	NA	TRBJ2-5	15	NA	TGCGCCAGCAGCTTGGATTTGGGGAACCAAGAGACCCAGTACTTC	CASSLDLGNQETQYF
TRBV5-1	many	TRBJ2-2	15	NA	TGCGCCAGCAGCTTGCTAGGGGTGAACACCGGGGAGCTGTTTTTT	CASSLLGVNTGELFF
TRBV5-1	many	TRBJ1-1	14	NA	TGCGCCAGCAGCTTGCCACAGGAAGGGATGGAAGCTTTCTTT	CASSLPQEGMEAFF
TRBV12-3/TRBV12-4	NA	TRBJ2-3	17	TRBD1	TGTGCCAGCAGTTTTCGGGGCAGCAGGGGGCTGACAGATACGCAGTATTTT	CASSFRGSRGLTDTQYF
TRBV9	few	TRBJ1-6	15	NA	TGTGCCAGCAGCGTAGATGGCTCAGGTGGTTCACCCCTCCACTTT	CASSVDGSGGSPLHF
TRBV7-2	NA	TRBJ2-2	16	NA	TGTGCCTCCAGCAGCTGGCAGGGGCGATACACCGGGGAGCTGTTTTTT	CASSSWQGRYTGELFF
TRBV7-6	NA	TRBJ2-7	18	NA	TGTGCCAGCAGCTTAGTTCCCCCCGGAGGGGGCGTGGGGTTCGAGCAGTACTTC	CASSLVPPGGGVGFEQYF
TRBV5-4	NA	TRBJ2-5	13	NA	TGTGCCAGCAGGGGTCAGGCCCAAGAGACCCAGTACTTC	CASRGQAQETQYF
TRBV12-3/TRBV12-4	few	TRBJ2-1	13	NA	TGTGCCAGCAGTCCTACCGGGACCTCCTCCTTTGTTTTC	CASSPTGTSSFVF
TRBV30	NA	TRBJ1-2	14	NA	TGTGCCTGGAGTGTACAGGGTCGGCCCTATGGCTACACCTTC	CAWSVQGRPYGYTF
TRBV5-1	NA	TRBJ2-1	16	NA	TGCGCCAGCAGCTTGGGACGGGGGGCGGCCTACAATGAGCAGTTCTTC	CASSLGRGAAYNEQFF
TRBV27	NA	TRBJ1-1	15	NA	TGTGCCAGCAGTCTGTACGGGGCGGTAAGCACTGAAGCTTTCTTT	CASSLYGAVSTEAFF
TRBV6-1	few	TRBJ1-1	14	TRBD1	TGTGCCAGCACCTATACCGGGACAGGGGTTGAAGCTTTCTTT	CASTYTGTGVEAFF
TRBV5-1	NA	TRBJ2-1	13	NA	TGCGCCAGCAGGGAATACCAATACAATGAGCAGTTCTTC	CASREYQYNEQFF
TRBV6-5	few	TRBJ2-1	12	NA	TGTGCCAGCAGTTACTCAGGGGATGAGCAGTTCTTC	CASSYSGDEQFF
TRBV6-5	few	TRBJ2-5	17	TRBD1	TGTGCCAGCAGTTACTCGGGGACAGCCCTCAGTTTAGAGACCCAGTACTTC	CASSYSGTALSLETQYF
TRBV7-9	many	TRBJ1-2	13	NA	TGTGCCAGCAGCTTAGACCTCACGGGTGGCTACACCTTC	CASSLDLTGGYTF
TRBV7-2	NA	TRBJ2-3	14	TRBD2	TGTGCCAGCAGCCGGTCGGGGGGGCCAGATACGCAGTATTTT	CASSRSGGPDTQYF
TRBV24-1	NA	TRBJ1-2	12	NA	TGTGCCACCAGTGAAACTAACTATGGCTACACCTTC	CATSETNYGYTF
TRBV11-2	few	TRBJ2-7	15	TRBD1	TGTGCCAGCAGCTTAGCAGCACAGGGGATGAGCGAGCAGTACTTC	CASSLAAQGMSEQYF
TRBV4-2	many	TRBJ2-2	16	NA	TGTGCCAGCAGCCAAGGGACGGTGCTGAACACCGGGGAGCTGTTTTTT	CASSQGTVLNTGELFF
TRBV4-3	few	TRBJ2-7	15	TRBD1	TGCGCCAGCAGCCTAAGACAGGGATTTACCTACGAGCAGTACTTC	CASSLRQGFTYEQYF
TRBV7-9	many	TRBJ1-2	13	TRBD1	TGTGCCAGCAGCCGACAGGGGGGATATGGCTACACCTTC	CASSRQGGYGYTF
TRBV24-1	few	TRBJ1-2	17	NA	TGTGCCACCAGTGACCGGGGACATTCCGACGGCAGCTATGGCTACACCTTC	CATSDRGHSDGSYGYTF
TRBV9	many	TRBJ2-3	12	NA	TGTGCCAGCGCCTCCCCTAGCGATACGCAGTATTTT	CASASPSDTQYF
TRBV10-1	NA	TRBJ1-1	13	TRBD1	TGCGCCAGCAGTGAGCCAGGGGGATATGGAGCTTTCTTT	CASSEPGGYGAFF
TRBV4-2	NA	TRBJ2-5	15	TRBD1	TGTGCCAGCAGCCAAGTGACACGACAGGGGGAGACCCAGTACTTC	CASSQVTRQGETQYF
TRBV28	NA	TRBJ1-6	14	NA	TGTGCCAGCACCTCCTGGGGGGAGGATTCACCCCTCCACTTT	CASTSWGEDSPLHF
TRBV4-2	many	TRBJ1-3	15	TRBD1	TGTGCCAGCAGCCCCACAGGGGTGGAAGGAAACACCATATATTTT	CASSPTGVEGNTIYF
TRBV2	many	TRBJ2-1	13	TRBD1	TGTGCCAGCAATCCGGGACAGGGGGGGTTCGCGTTCTTC	CASNPGQGGFAFF
TRBV12-3/TRBV12-4	NA	TRBJ2-3	15	NA	TGTGCCAGCAACCCGGGGCCAGCGGAGACAGATACGCAGTATTTT	CASNPGPAETDTQYF